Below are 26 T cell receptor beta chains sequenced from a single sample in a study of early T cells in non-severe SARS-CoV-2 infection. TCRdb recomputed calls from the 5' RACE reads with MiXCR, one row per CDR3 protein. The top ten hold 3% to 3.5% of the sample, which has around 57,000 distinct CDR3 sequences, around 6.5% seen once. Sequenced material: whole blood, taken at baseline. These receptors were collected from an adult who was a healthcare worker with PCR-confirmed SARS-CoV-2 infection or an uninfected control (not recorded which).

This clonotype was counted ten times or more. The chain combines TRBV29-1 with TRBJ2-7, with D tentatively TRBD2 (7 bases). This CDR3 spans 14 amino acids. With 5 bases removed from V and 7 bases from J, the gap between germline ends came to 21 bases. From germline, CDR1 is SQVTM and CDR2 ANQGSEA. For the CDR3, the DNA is TGCAGCGTTAGTTCCGGGGGGACATCGGCTGAGCAGTACTTC. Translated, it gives CSVSSGGTSAEQYF.

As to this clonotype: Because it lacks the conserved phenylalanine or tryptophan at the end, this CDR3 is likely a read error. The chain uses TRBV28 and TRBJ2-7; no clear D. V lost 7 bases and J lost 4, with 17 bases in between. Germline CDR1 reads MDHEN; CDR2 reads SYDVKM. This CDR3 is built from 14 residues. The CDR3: CASISPGGAYEQYS. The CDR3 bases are TGTGCCAGCATTAGTCCCGGCGGAGCTTACGAGCAGTACTCC.

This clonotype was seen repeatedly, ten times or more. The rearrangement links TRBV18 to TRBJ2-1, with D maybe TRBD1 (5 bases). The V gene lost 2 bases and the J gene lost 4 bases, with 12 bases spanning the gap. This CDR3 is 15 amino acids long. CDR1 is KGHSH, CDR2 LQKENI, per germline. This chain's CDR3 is CASSPTQGTYNEQFF. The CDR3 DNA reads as TGTGCCAGCTCACCAACCCAGGGTACTTACAATGAGCAGTTCTTC. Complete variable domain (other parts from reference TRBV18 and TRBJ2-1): NAGVMQNPRHLVRRRGQEARLRCSPMKGHSHVYWYRQLPEEGLKFMVYLQKENIIDESGMPKERFSAEFPKEGPSILRIQQVVRGDSAAYFCASSPTQGTYNEQFFGPGTRLTVL.

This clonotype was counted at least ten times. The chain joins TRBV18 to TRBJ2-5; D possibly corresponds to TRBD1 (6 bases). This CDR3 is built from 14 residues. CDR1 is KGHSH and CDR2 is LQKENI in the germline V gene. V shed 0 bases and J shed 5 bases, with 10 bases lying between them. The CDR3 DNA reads TGTGCCAGCTCACCACCGTCCAGGGGCGAGACCCAGTACTTC. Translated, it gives CASSPPSRGETQYF.

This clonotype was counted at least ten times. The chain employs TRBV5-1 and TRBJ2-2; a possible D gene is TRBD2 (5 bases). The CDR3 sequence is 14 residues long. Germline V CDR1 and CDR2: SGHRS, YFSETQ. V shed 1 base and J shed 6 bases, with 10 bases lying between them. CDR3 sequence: CASSLREFAGELFF. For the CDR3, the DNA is TGCGCCAGCAGCTTGAGGGAGTTTGCCGGGGAGCTGTTTTTT.

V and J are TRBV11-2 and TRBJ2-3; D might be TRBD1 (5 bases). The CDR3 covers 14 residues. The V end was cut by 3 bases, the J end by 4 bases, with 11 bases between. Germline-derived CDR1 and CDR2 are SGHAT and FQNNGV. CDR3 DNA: TGTGCCAGCAGCTTCGCGACAGAGTCAGATACGCAGTATTTT. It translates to CASSFATESDTQYF.

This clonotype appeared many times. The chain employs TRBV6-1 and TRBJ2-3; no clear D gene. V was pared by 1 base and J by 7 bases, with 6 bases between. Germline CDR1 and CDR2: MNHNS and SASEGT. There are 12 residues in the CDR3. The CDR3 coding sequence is TGTGCCAGCAGTGAAGGCCGAAATACGCAGTATTTT. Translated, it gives CASSEGRNTQYF.

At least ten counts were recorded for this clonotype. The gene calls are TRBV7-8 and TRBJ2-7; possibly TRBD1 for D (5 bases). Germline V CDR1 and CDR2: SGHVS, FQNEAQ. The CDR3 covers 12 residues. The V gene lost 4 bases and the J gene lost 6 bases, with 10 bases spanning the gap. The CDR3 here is CASSSDSSEQYF. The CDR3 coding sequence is TGTGCCAGCAGCTCCGACAGCTCCGAGCAGTACTTC.

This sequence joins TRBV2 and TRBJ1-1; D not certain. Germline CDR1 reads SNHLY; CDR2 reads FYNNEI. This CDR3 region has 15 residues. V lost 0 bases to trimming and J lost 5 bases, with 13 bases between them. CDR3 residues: CASSEARTPGTEAFF. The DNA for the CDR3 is TGTGCCAGCAGTGAAGCGCGAACGCCGGGGACTGAAGCTTTCTTT.

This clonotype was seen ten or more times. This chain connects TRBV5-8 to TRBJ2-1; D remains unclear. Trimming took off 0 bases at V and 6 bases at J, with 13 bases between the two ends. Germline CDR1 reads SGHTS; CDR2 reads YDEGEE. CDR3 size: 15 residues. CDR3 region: CASSLGQSTRNEQFF. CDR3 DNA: TGTGCCAGCAGCTTGGGTCAGTCAACCCGCAATGAGCAGTTCTTC.

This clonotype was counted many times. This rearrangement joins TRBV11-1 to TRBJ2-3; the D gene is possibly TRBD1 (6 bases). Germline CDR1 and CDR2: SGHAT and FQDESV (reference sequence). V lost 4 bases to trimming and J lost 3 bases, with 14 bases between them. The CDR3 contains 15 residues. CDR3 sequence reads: CASSSWNRETDTQYF. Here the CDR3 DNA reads TGTGCCAGCAGCTCCTGGAACAGGGAGACAGATACGCAGTATTTT.

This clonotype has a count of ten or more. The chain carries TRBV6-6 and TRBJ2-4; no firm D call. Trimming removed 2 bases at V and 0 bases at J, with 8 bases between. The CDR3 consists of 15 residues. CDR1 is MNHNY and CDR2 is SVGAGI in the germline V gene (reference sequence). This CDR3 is CASSYEIEAKNIQYF. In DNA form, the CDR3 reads TGTGCCAGCAGTTACGAAATCGAAGCCAAAAACATTCAGTACTTC.

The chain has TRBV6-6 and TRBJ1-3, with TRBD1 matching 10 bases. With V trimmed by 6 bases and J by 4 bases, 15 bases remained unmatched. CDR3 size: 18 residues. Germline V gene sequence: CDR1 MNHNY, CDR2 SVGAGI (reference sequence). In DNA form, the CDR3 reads TGTGCCAGCAGCAAGGGGGACAGGGGCCATCGGTTGGGAAACACCATATATTTT. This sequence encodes CASSKGDRGHRLGNTIYF.

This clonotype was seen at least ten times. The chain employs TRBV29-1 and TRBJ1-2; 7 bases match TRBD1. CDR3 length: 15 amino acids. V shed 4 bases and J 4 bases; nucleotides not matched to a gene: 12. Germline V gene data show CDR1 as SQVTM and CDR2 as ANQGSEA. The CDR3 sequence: CSVGRGDRPLYGYTF. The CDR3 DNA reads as TGCAGCGTTGGAAGAGGGGACAGACCCCTCTATGGCTACACCTTC.

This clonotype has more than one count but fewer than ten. CDR3 loop: CSTKSGLDDEHTYEQYF. The DNA for the CDR3 is TGCAGTACTAAAAGCGGCCTCGACGACGAACATACTTACGAGCAGTACTTC. This chain uses TRBV20-1 with TRBJ2-7, with D perhaps matching TRBD2 (5 bases). This CDR3 contains 17 residues. Germline loops: CDR1 DFQATT, CDR2 SNEGSKA (reference sequence). The V end was cut by 8 bases, the J end by 4 bases, with 30 bases between.

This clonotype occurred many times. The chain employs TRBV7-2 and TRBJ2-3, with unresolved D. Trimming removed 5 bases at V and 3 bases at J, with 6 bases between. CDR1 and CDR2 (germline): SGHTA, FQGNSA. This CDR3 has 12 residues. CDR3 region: CASSPPTDTQYF. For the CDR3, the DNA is TGTGCCAGCAGCCCGCCTACAGATACGCAGTATTTT.

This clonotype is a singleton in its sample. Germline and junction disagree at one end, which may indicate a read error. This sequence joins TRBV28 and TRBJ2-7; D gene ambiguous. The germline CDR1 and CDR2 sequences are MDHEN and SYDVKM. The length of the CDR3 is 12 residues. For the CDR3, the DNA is TGTGCCAGCAGTTTCAGGACCTACGAGCGGTACTTC. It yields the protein CASSFRTYERYF.

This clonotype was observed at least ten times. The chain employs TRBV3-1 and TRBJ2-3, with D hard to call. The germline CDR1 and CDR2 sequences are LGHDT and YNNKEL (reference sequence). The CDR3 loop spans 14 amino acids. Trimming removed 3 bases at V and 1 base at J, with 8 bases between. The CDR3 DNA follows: TGTGCCAGCAGCCATGCGGACGGCACAGATACGCAGTATTTT. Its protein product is CASSHADGTDTQYF.

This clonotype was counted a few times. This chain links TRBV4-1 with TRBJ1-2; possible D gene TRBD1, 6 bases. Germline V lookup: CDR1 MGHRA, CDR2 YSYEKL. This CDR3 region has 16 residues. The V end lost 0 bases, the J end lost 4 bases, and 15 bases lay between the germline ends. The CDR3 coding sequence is TGCGCCAGCAGCCAAGATTTTCTGGGGGGCGTCTATGGCTACACCTTC. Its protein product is CASSQDFLGGVYGYTF.

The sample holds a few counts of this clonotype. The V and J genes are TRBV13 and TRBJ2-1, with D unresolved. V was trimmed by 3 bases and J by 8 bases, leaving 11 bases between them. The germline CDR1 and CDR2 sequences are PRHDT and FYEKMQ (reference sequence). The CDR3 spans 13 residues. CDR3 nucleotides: TGTGCCAGCAGCTTCACGACATCCGATGAGCAGTTCTTC. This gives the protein CASSFTTSDEQFF.

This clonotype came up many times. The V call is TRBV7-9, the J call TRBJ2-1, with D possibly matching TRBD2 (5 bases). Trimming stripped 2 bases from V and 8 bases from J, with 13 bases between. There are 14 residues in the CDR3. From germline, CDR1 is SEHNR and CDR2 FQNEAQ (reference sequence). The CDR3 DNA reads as TGTGCCAGCAGCTTAATAGGAGCCGGGGATGAGCAGTTCTTC. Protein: CASSLIGAGDEQFF.

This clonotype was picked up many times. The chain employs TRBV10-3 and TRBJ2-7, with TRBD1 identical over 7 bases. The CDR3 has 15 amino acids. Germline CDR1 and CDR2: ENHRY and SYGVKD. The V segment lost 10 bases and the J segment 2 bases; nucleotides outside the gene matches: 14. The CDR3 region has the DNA TGTGCCACCTTAGACGCCCGGGACAGACCCTACGAGCAGTACTTC. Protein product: CATLDARDRPYEQYF.

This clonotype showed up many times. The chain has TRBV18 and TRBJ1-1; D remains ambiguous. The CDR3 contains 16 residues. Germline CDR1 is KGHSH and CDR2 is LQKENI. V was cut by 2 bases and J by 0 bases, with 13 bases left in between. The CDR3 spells CASSPNGRVLNTEAFF. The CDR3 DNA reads TGTGCCAGCTCACCAAATGGTCGGGTTTTGAACACTGAAGCTTTCTTT.

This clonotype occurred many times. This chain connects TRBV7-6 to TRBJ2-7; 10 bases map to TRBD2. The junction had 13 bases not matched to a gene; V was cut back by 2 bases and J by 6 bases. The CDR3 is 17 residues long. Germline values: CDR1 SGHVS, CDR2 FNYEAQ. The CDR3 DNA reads TGTGCCAGCAGCTTAACTAGCGGGATCGTCTATCCCTGCGAGCAGTACTTC. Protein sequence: CASSLTSGIVYPCEQYF.

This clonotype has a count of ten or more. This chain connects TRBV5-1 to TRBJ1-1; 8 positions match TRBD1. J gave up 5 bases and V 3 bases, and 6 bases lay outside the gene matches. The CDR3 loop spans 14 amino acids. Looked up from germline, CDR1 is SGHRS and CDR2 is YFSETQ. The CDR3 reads CASSSGQGGTEAFF. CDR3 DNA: TGCGCCAGCAGCTCTGGACAGGGTGGGACTGAAGCTTTCTTT.

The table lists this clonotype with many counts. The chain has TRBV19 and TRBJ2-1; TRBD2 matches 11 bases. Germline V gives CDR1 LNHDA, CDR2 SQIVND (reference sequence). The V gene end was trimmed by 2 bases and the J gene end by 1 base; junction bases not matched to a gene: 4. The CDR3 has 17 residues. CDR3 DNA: TGTGCCAGTAGTATAAATAGCGGGAGGGGATCCTACAATGAGCAGTTCTTC. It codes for CASSINSGRGSYNEQFF.